This T cell receptor beta chain was observed in a study of CD8+CD57+ T cells in acquired aplastic anemia. Across the study: Sorted cells (CD4+ and CD8+) yielded DNA amounts that averaged about 3.1 ug.

This clonotype showed up many times. Its antigen is not identified. Findings of the study overall: Patients had twenty-nine CD8+ CDR3 sequences in common with controls (the shared set). Patients were compared with controls for CD8+ Simpson's diversity, and no significant difference emerged.

Trimming removed 0 bases from V and 4 bases from J, with 9 bases in between. The CDR3 consists of 14 residues. Germline V gives CDR1 SGHVS, CDR2 FNYEAQ. Genomic DNA was employed as the template in profiling TCR beta VDJ and CDR3. TCRdb analysed the reads with MiXCR anew, one entry per CDR3 protein. The sample holds about 190,000 distinct CDR3 sequences; 64% are singletons and the top ten take about 43%. The sequenced material came from sorted CD4+, CD8+, or CD8+CD57+ T cells (not recorded which) from PBMCs. This TCR derives from a human donor with severe aplastic anemia or a healthy control (not recorded which). V gene TRBV7-6 combines with J gene TRBJ1-2, with D possibly matching TRBD1 (5 bases). In nucleotides, the CDR3 is TGTGCCAGCAGCTTAGCGCACAGGTCCTATGGCTACACCTTC. Protein product: CASSLAHRSYGYTF.